This record looks at one TCR beta chain sequence and its context. The CDR3 contains 11 residues. V shed 3 bases and J shed 9 bases, with 6 bases lying between them. Germline loops: CDR1 SGHVS, CDR2 FQNEAQ. The data belong to a study of blood T cell repertoires in COVID-19. Overall study context: Samples taken during acute and convalescent COVID-19 were collected in the United States, Italy and Spain. PBMCs, B-cell-depleted T cells, or T cells were the source of the cDNA or gDNA that made up the material.

Study processing details: Reference gene primers were amplified, and this amplification served to estimate nucleated cell counts. Sequencing used immunoSEQ multiplex PCR; TCRdb keeps in-frame clones, though not all of them. D and trimming come from the DNA, and the V and J calls and clone size come from that table. This sample has 35,000 to 45,000 clones, with 79% found just once. The chain uses TRBV7-8 and TRBJ2-1, with D hard to call. Sequencing input: peripheral blood. This receptor was obtained from a man in his 70s with acute or convalescent COVID-19. Here the CDR3 reads CASSFGAEQFF. The CDR3 nucleotides read TGTGCCAGCAGCTTCGGAGCTGAGCAGTTCTTC. Full variable domain (missing parts from reference TRBV7-8 and TRBJ2-1): GAGVSQSPRYKVAKRGQDVALRCDPISGHVSLFWYQQALGQGPEFLTYFQNEAQLDKSGLPSDRFFAERPEGSVSTLKIQRTQQEDSAVYLCASSFGAEQFFGPGTRLTVL.